The 23 T cell receptor beta chains presented below share a single source sample, sequenced in a study of T cells in Graves' hyperthyroidism and ophthalmopathy. Amplified regions were TCR beta CDR3 sequences from RNA transcripts. First-round RT-PCR of the TCR CDR3 relied on the HTBI primer set. MiXCR was run by TCRdb on the multiplex PCR reads, yielding one entry per CDR3 protein. The sample yields about half a million distinct CDR3 sequences, about 20% seen once. The sequenced sample was blood. The receptors derive from a man aged 18-30 years with Graves' hyperthyroidism.

This chain connects TRBV5-4 to TRBJ2-2, with 9 bases aligning to TRBD1. The CDR3 totals 15 residues. In germline, CDR1 is SGHNT, CDR2 YYREEE (reference sequence). The V gene end was trimmed by 2 bases and the J gene end by 3 bases; junction bases not matched to a gene: 2. In nucleotides, the CDR3 is TGTGCCAGCAGCTTCGGGGACAGGGACACCGGGGAGCTGTTTTTT. Translating it yields CASSFGDRDTGELFF.

The genes are TRBV5-1 and TRBJ1-2, with a weak D call TRBD1 (6 bases). Germline V CDR1 and CDR2: SGHRS, YFSETQ. The CDR3 covers 13 residues. V shed 4 bases and J shed 6 bases, with 13 bases lying between them. CDR3 loop: CASSPEGGNGYTF. Written as DNA, the CDR3 is TGCGCCAGCAGCCCGGAGGGGGGCAATGGCTACACCTTC.

This clonotype has ten or more counts. The V and J genes are TRBV6-1 and TRBJ1-2; D call uncertain. This CDR3 region has 13 residues. Germline assignment: CDR1 MNHNS and CDR2 SASEGT. Deletions cut 6 bases from V and 4 bases from J, with 12 bases between. The CDR3 bases are TGTGCCAGCAGAACGGAGCCGATCTATGGCTACACCTTC. Translation: CASRTEPIYGYTF.

This clonotype was observed many times. The genes are TRBV28 and TRBJ1-2, with TRBD1 matching 7 bases. CDR3 length: 11 residues. Germline V gene data show CDR1 as MDHEN and CDR2 as SYDVKM. V trimming: 8 bases; J trimming: 8 bases; junction bases outside the gene matches: 5. The CDR3 is CASGDSMGYTF. CDR3 sequence (DNA): TGTGCCAGCGGGGACAGCATGGGCTACACCTTC.

The table lists this clonotype with many counts. The rearrangement joins TRBV28 to TRBJ1-2; the D is unclear. CDR1 is MDHEN and CDR2 is SYDVKM in the germline V gene. The CDR3 consists of 12 residues. The V end lost 5 bases, the J end lost 4 bases, and 8 bases lay between the germline ends. The CDR3 DNA reads as TGTGCCAGCAGTCCCGCTTCCTATGGCTACACCTTC. It codes for CASSPASYGYTF.

This clonotype showed up many times. The chain joins TRBV15 to TRBJ2-7, with TRBD1 matching 8 bases. V lost 4 bases, J lost 0 bases, and 5 bases stayed unmatched. The CDR3 extends over 15 amino acids. Germline V CDR1 and CDR2: LNHNV, YYDKDF (reference sequence). For the CDR3, the DNA is TGTGCCACCAGCACAGACAGGGGACCCTCCTACGAGCAGTACTTC. Translating it yields CATSTDRGPSYEQYF.

In its sample, this clonotype was seen many times. This chain connects TRBV28 to TRBJ1-1; D uncertain. CDR1 is MDHEN and CDR2 is SYDVKM in the germline V gene. Trimming removed 8 bases at V and 4 bases at J, with 17 bases between. The CDR3 has 14 amino acids. The CDR3, as DNA: TGTGCCAGCGGGAGGCTCTTAAGGGCCACTGAAGCTTTCTTT. As protein: CASGRLLRATEAFF.

The table lists this clonotype with a few counts. The gene calls are TRBV11-2 and TRBJ2-5; D unclear. The CDR3 runs 17 residues. CDR1 is SGHAT, CDR2 FQNNGV, per germline. The germline V and J ends were trimmed by 1 base and 2 bases, with 17 bases remaining between them. The CDR3 sequence: CASSLGVWANPQETQYF. Written as DNA, the CDR3 is TGTGCCAGCAGCTTAGGGGTTTGGGCTAACCCACAAGAGACCCAGTACTTC.

The genes are TRBV5-1 and TRBJ1-6; the D is unclear. Deletions cut 1 base from V and 0 bases from J, with 5 bases between. The CDR3 loop spans 15 amino acids. The V gene's germline CDR1 is SGHRS and CDR2 YFSETQ. CDR3 in DNA: TGCGCCAGCAGCTTGATGGGCTCCTATAATTCACCCCTCCACTTT. Protein product: CASSLMGSYNSPLHF. The full variable domain, completed using reference TRBV5-1 and TRBJ1-6, is KAGVTQTPRYLIKTRGQQVTLSCSPISGHRSVSWYQQTPGQGLQFLFEYFSETQRNKGNFPGRFSGRQFSNSRSEMNVSTLELGDSALYLCASSLMGSYNSPLHFGNGTRLTVT.

Concerning this clonotype itself: The junction departs from the called germline gene at one end, perhaps through a read error. The chain is built from TRBV6-1 and TRBJ1-2; a weak D match, TRBD1 (5 bases). CDR3 length: 13 amino acids. Germline-derived CDR1 and CDR2 are MNHNS and SASEGT. The CDR3 nucleotides are TGTGCCACTGGGACGGGATATCCCTATGGCCACACCTTC. Protein sequence: CATGTGYPYGHTF.

Many counts were recorded for this clonotype. The V and J genes are TRBV19 and TRBJ1-5; D uncertain. V was trimmed by 7 bases and J by 3 bases, leaving 13 bases between them. In germline, CDR1 is LNHDA, CDR2 SQIVND (reference sequence). CDR3 length: 14 amino acids. The CDR3 is CASKSLVTNQPQHF. The CDR3 bases are TGTGCCAGTAAAAGCCTTGTGACCAATCAGCCCCAGCATTTT.

This clonotype was counted ten times or more. The J gene is TRBJ1-5, the V gene TRBV10-3; D gene unclear. In germline, CDR1 is ENHRY, CDR2 SYGVKD. This CDR3 is 13 amino acids long. Trimming removed 3 bases at V and 0 bases at J, with 3 bases between. CDR3 sequence: CAISDYSNQPQHF. The DNA of the CDR3 is TGTGCCATCAGTGACTATAGCAATCAGCCCCAGCATTTT.

This clonotype was counted many times. This chain uses TRBV28 with TRBJ2-5; the D call may be TRBD1 or TRBD2 (6 bases each). This CDR3 comprises 12 residues. The V and J ends lost 4 bases and 9 bases respectively, with 12 bases between them. CDR1 and CDR2 from the germline V gene are MDHEN and SYDVKM. CDR3 amino acids: CASSSQGGPQYF. DNA for the CDR3: TGTGCCAGCAGTTCACAGGGAGGTCCCCAGTACTTC.

The genes are TRBV20-1 and TRBJ1-6; D call uncertain. Germline lookup yields CDR1 DFQATT and CDR2 SNEGSKA (reference sequence). The CDR3 spans 15 residues. Trimming removed 7 bases at V and 7 bases at J, with 20 bases between. The CDR3 loop is CSVASTVPQNSPLHF. DNA for the CDR3: TGCAGTGTAGCGTCGACGGTCCCCCAGAATTCACCCCTCCACTTT.

This clonotype was seen ten or more times. CDR3 sequence (DNA): TGCGCCAGCAGCTTGGCCCTTGGGTTGGGCTACGAGCAGTACTTC. It translates to CASSLALGLGYEQYF. The chain is built from TRBV5-1 and TRBJ2-7; D remains unclear. The CDR3 loop spans 15 amino acids. In germline, CDR1 is SGHRS, CDR2 YFSETQ. Trimming removed 0 bases from V and 3 bases from J, with 13 bases in between.

This clonotype was counted only a few times. The chain couples TRBV28 to TRBJ1-1, with D unresolved. Trimming shortened V by 3 bases and J by 0 bases, and 11 bases separated the two germline ends. Per germline, CDR1 MDHEN and CDR2 SYDVKM. The CDR3 is 15 residues long. The CDR3 DNA follows: TGTGCCAGCAGTTTTACTGCAACGGTGAACACTGAAGCTTTCTTT. Translation: CASSFTATVNTEAFF.

The chain employs TRBV11-1 and TRBJ2-2; 9 bases align to TRBD2. This CDR3 has 19 residues. Germline V gene sequence: CDR1 SGHAT, CDR2 FQDESV (reference sequence). Losses at the gene ends were 4 bases for V and 3 bases for J; bases not matched to a gene: 15. The CDR3 protein is CASSSQINSGGEDTGELFF. CDR3 nucleotides: TGTGCCAGCAGCTCCCAGATAAATAGCGGGGGTGAGGACACCGGGGAGCTGTTTTTT. Full variable domain (outside the CDR3, taken from reference TRBV11-1 and TRBJ2-2): EAEVAQSPRYKITEKSQAVAFWCDPISGHATLYWYRQILGQGPELLVQFQDESVVDDSQLPKDRFSAERLKGVDSTLKIQPAELGDSAMYLCASSSQINSGGEDTGELFFGEGSRLTVL.

The chain couples TRBV12-3 or TRBV12-4 to TRBJ2-7; no clear D. The germline V and J ends were trimmed by 3 bases and 6 bases, with 12 bases remaining between them. The CDR3 has 13 amino acids. This chain's CDR3 is CASSLGAFVEQYF. CDR3 DNA sequence: TGTGCCAGCAGTTTGGGTGCCTTCGTCGAGCAGTACTTC.

The chain uses TRBV13 and TRBJ2-2; 9 bases fit TRBD1. CDR1 is PRHDT and CDR2 is FYEKMQ in the germline V gene (reference sequence). The junction had 8 bases not matched to a gene; V was cut back by 3 bases and J by 9 bases. This CDR3 has 15 residues. The CDR3 nucleotides read TGTGCCAGCAGCTTCCGACAGGGGGAGGACCGGGAGCTGTTTTTT. Amino acid sequence: CASSFRQGEDRELFF.

The chain employs TRBV19 and TRBJ2-7; 7 bases map to TRBD2. The germline V gene encodes CDR1 LNHDA and CDR2 SQIVND (reference sequence). CDR3 size: 14 residues. Trimming took 2 bases from V and 6 from J; bases not matched to a gene: 7. The CDR3 DNA follows: TGTGCCAGTAGTATATCTAACGGGGGGATCGAGCAGTACTTC. Its translation is CASSISNGGIEQYF. Combining the CDR3 with reference TRBV19 and TRBJ2-7 gives the whole variable domain DGGITQSPKYLFRKEGQNVTLSCEQNLNHDAMYWYRQDPGQGLRLIYYSQIVNDFQKGDIAEGYSVSREKKESFPLTVTSAQKNPTAFYLCASSISNGGIEQYFGPGTRLTVT.

This clonotype was seen repeatedly, ten times or more. The genes are TRBV28 and TRBJ1-2; no clear D. The CDR3 is made up of 11 amino acids. Germline loops: CDR1 MDHEN, CDR2 SYDVKM. Trimming removed 3 bases at V and 7 bases at J, with 6 bases between. The CDR3 sequence: CASSFSIGYTF. CDR3 nucleotide sequence: TGTGCCAGCAGTTTCAGTATTGGCTACACCTTC.

This clonotype has ten or more counts. The chain employs TRBV2 and TRBJ2-5; D may be TRBD2 (6 bases). CDR3 length: 15 residues. Between the trimmed V and J ends, which lost 2 bases and 4 bases, there was a span of 14 bases. The germline V gene has CDR1 SNHLY and CDR2 FYNNEI. CDR3 DNA: TGTGCCAGCAGTGAATTTGGTCAGGGAGGAGAGACCCAGTACTTC. It specifies CASSEFGQGGETQYF.

This clonotype was recorded at least ten times. J is TRBJ2-5 and V is TRBV6-1; 8 positions agree with TRBD1. Germline trimming cut 5 bases from V and 5 bases from J; bases unmatched to any gene: 7. Germline V lookup: CDR1 MNHNS, CDR2 SASEGT. The CDR3 loop spans 14 amino acids. In nucleotides, the CDR3 is TGTGCCAGCAGTCCCAGGGACAGGATGGAGACCCAGTACTTC. It is translated as CASSPRDRMETQYF.